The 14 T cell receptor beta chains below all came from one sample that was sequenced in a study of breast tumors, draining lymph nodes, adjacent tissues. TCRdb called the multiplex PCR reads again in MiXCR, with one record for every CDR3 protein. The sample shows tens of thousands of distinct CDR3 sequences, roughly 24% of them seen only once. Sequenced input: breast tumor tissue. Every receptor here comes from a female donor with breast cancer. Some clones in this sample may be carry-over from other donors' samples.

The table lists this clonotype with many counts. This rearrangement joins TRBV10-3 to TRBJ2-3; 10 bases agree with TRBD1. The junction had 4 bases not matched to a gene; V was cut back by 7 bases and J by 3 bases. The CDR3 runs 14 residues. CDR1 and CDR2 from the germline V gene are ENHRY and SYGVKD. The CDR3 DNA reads TGTGCCATCACCGACAGGGGGCGGACAGATACGCAGTATTTT. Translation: CAITDRGRTDTQYF.

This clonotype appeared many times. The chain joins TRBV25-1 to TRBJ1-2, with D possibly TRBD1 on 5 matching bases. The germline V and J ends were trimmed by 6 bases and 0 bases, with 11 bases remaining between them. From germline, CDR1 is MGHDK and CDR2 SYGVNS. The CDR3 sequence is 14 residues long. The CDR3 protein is CASRGRGPNYGYTF. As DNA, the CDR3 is TGTGCCAGCAGGGGGAGGGGACCTAACTATGGCTACACCTTC.

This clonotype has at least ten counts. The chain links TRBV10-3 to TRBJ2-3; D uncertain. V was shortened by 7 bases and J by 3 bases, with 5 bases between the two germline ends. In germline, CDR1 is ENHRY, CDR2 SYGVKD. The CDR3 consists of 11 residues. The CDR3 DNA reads TGTGCCATCAAGGGTACAGATACGCAGTATTTT. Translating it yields CAIKGTDTQYF.

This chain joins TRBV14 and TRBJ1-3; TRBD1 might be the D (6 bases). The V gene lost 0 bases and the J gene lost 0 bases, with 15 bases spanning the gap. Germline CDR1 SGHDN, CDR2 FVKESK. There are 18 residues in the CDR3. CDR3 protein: CASSQDLGGGVSGNTIYF. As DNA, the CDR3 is TGTGCCAGCAGCCAAGATCTCGGTGGGGGCGTCTCTGGAAACACCATATATTTT. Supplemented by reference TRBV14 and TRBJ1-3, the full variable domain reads EAGVTQFPSHSVIEKGQTVTLRCDPISGHDNLYWYRRVMGKEIKFLLHFVKESKQDESGMPNNRFLAERTGGTYSTLKVQPAELEDSGVYFCASSQDLGGGVSGNTIYFGEGSWLTVV.

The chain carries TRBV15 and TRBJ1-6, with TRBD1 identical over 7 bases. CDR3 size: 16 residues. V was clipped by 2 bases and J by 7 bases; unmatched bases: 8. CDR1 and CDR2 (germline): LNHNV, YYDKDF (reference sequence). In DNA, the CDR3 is TGTGCCACCAGCAGATCCCTGGGGGACAGAAATTCACCCCTCCACTTT. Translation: CATSRSLGDRNSPLHF.

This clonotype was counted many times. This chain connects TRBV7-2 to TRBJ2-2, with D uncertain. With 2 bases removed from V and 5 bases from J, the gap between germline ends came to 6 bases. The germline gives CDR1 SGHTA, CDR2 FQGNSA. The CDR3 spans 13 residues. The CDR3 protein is CASSLRQTGELFF. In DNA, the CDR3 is TGTGCCAGCAGCTTAAGGCAAACCGGGGAGCTGTTTTTT.

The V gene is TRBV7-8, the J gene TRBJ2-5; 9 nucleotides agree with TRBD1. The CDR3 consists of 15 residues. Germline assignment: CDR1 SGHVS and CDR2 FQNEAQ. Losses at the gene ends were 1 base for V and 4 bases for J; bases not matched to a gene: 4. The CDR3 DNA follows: TGTGCCAGCAGCTTAGGGGGGGGACAGGGAGAGACCCAGTACTTC. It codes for CASSLGGGQGETQYF. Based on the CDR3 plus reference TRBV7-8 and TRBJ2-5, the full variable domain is GAGVSQSPRYKVAKRGQDVALRCDPISGHVSLFWYQQALGQGPEFLTYFQNEAQLDKSGLPSDRFFAERPEGSVSTLKIQRTQQEDSAVYLCASSLGGGQGETQYFGPGTRLLVL.

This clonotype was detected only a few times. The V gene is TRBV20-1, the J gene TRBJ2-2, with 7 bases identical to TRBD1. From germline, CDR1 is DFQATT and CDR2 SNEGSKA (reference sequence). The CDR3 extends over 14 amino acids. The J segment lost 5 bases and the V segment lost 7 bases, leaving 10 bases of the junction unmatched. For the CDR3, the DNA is TGCAGTGGACGTAAGGGGGCAATTACCGGGGAGCTGTTTTTT. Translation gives CSGRKGAITGELFF.

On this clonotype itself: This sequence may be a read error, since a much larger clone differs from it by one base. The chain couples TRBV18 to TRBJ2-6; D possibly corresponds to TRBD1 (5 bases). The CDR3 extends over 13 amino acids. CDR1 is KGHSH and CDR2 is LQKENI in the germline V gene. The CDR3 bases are TGTGCCAGCTCACCGTCTGGGGCCAACGTCCTGGCTTTC. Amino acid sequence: CASSPSGANVLAF.

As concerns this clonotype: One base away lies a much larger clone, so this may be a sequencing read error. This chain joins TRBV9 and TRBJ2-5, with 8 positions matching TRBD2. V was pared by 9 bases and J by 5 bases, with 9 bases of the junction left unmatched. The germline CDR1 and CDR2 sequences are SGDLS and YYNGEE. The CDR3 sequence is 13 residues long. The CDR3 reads CANGDSGVETQYF. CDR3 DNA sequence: TGTGCCAACGGGGATAGCGGGGTGGAGACCCAGTACTTC.

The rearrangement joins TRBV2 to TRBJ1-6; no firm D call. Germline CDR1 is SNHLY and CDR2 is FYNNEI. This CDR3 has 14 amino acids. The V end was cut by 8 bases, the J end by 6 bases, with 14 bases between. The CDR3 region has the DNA TGTGCCAGCTCGACAAGAGATGGTAATTCACCCCTCCACTTT. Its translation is CASSTRDGNSPLHF.

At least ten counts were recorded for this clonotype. For the CDR3, the DNA is TGTGCCAGCAGCCTACAGGAGGGCGAGCAGTACTTC. This gives the protein CASSLQEGEQYF. The V and J genes are TRBV7-9 and TRBJ2-7; tentatively, D is TRBD2 (6 bases). Germline CDR1 reads SEHNR; CDR2 reads FQNEAQ (reference sequence). This CDR3 has 12 amino acids. The ends were cut back, 5 bases at V and 6 bases at J, with 11 bases in the middle.

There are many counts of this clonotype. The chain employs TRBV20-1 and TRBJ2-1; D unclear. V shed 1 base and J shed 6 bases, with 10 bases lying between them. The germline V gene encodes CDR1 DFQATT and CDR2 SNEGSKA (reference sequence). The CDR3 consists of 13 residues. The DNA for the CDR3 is TGCAGTGCTAGAGGAATAATTGGCAATGAGCAGTTCTTC. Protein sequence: CSARGIIGNEQFF.

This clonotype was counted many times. The CDR3 DNA sequence: TGTGCCAGCAGCCAACAGGTTGCAACTAATGAAAAACTGTTTTTT. Translating it yields CASSQQVATNEKLFF. The rearrangement links TRBV9 to TRBJ1-4; D perhaps matches TRBD1 (5 bases). CDR1 SGDLS and CDR2 YYNGEE come from the germline V gene. The CDR3 loop spans 15 amino acids. Trimming pared 4 bases from V and 0 bases from J, leaving 10 bases between.